The present T cell receptor (beta chain) was sequenced within a study of blood T cell repertoires in COVID-19. Background on the study: COVID-19 samples from acute and convalescent phases originated in the United States, Italy and Spain. PBMCs, B-cell-depleted T cells, or T cells were the source of the cDNA or gDNA that made up the material.

Germline V CDR1 and CDR2: MGHRA, YSYEKL. The ends were cut back, 0 bases at V and 0 bases at J, with 5 bases in the middle. This CDR3 has 14 residues. As originally analysed: Quantification of nucleated cells was approximated via reference gene primer amplification. This table comes from immunoSEQ multiplex PCR, and its TCRdb copy is limited to in-frame clones, with some not included. That table gives V, J and clone size, and the DNA gave D and trimming. The data hold around 450,000 clones, with approximately 90% observed a single time. This chain uses TRBV4-1 with TRBJ1-1; unclear D gene. The sequence was obtained from a woman in her twenties or thirties with acute or convalescent COVID-19. The specimen was peripheral blood. This CDR3 reads CASSQDVLNTEAFF. In DNA form, the CDR3 reads TGCGCCAGCAGCCAAGATGTCTTGAACACTGAAGCTTTCTTT.